The rows below give T cell receptor beta chains drawn from one sample of a study of CD8+ T cells in alopecia areata. Clones were read by immunoSEQ multiplex PCR, and TCRdb kept only the in-frame ones, dropping some. Of some 180,000 clones listed, roughly 59% are singletons. The sequences come from CD4+ T cells sorted from blood, collected at week 0. These receptors all come from a human donor with alopecia areata. Both conserved end residues are part of each CDR3. The D gene is left open where the match is weak. Size is stated for part of the rows, as once, few or many counts, or as a class when the clone is expanded.

TRBJ2-5 | - | TRBV29-1 | TRBD2 | CSVDGGGARETQYF | TGCAGCGTTGATGGCGGGGGGGCGAGAGAGACCCAGTACTTC
TRBJ2-3 | few | TRBV7-2 | TRBD2 | CASSFPASGVFTDTQYF | TGTGCCAGCAGCTTTCCAGCTAGCGGGGTCTTCACAGATACGCAGTATTTT
TRBJ1-1 | - | TRBV6-6 | TRBD1 | CASSTGEDTEAFF | TGTGCCAGCAGTACAGGGGAAGACACTGAAGCTTTCTTT
TRBJ2-3 | - | TRBV4-3 | TRBD2 | CASSKLAGGTDTQYF | TGCGCCAGCAGCAAACTAGCGGGGGGCACAGATACGCAGTATTTT
TRBJ2-1 | - | TRBV20-1 | - | CSARGGFEQFF | TGCAGTGCTAGAGGTGGTTTTGAGCAGTTCTTC
TRBJ2-3 | few | TRBV30 | - | CAWSVLAADTQYF | TGTGCCTGGAGTGTACTCGCCGCAGATACGCAGTATTTT
TRBJ2-3 | - | TRBV27 | - | CASSLSGRRDTQYF | TGTGCCAGCAGTTTATCGGGACGGAGAGATACGCAGTATTTT
TRBJ2-3 | - | TRBV29-1 | - | CSVDGQGTTDTQYF | TGCAGCGTTGATGGGCAGGGGACCACAGATACGCAGTATTTT
TRBJ1-4 | few | TRBV4-1 | - | CASSQSGNENLFF | TGCGCCAGCAGCCAATCGGGTAATGAAAACCTGTTTTTT
TRBJ1-2 | once | TRBV6-6 | - | CASSYSGDGYTF | TGTGCCAGCAGTTACTCTGGGGATGGCTACACCTTC
TRBJ2-5 | - | TRBV29-1 | - | CSVDYSDLGETQYF | TGCAGCGTTGACTATTCGGACCTAGGAGAGACCCAGTACTTC
TRBJ2-2 | - | TRBV6-1 | - | CAMASWRSGELFF | TGTGCCATGGCGAGTTGGAGGTCCGGGGAGCTGTTTTTT
TRBJ2-1 | - | TRBV7-9 | TRBD1 | CASSPWTGGGDEQFF | TGTGCCAGCAGCCCGTGGACAGGGGGCGGCGATGAGCAGTTCTTC
TRBJ2-2 | - | TRBV30 | - | CAWKVTANTGELFF | TGTGCCTGGAAGGTCACGGCGAACACCGGGGAGCTGTTTTTT
TRBJ1-5 | few | TRBV29-1 | - | CSVAKGSNQPQHF | TGCAGCGTCGCAAAAGGGAGCAATCAGCCCCAGCATTTT
TRBJ2-1 | - | TRBV2 | TRBD2 | CASRTSGGNEQFF | TGTGCCAGCAGGACTAGCGGGGGAAATGAGCAGTTCTTC
TRBJ1-2 | - | TRBV7-2 | - | CASSLDSGYGYTF | TGTGCCAGCAGCTTAGATTCAGGGTACGGCTACACCTTC
TRBJ2-3 | few | TRBV29-1 | TRBD2 | CSARSIWRGGGTDTQYF | TGCAGCGCCAGAAGTATATGGCGGGGGGGCGGGACAGATACGCAGTATTTT
TRBJ2-6 | few | TRBV2 | TRBD1 | CASRGQGAFASGANVLTF | TGTGCCAGCAGGGGACAGGGGGCGTTTGCTTCTGGGGCCAACGTCCTGACTTTC
TRBJ1-1 | few | TRBV29-1 | - | CSAQDTNTEAFF | TGCAGCGCCCAGGATACGAACACTGAAGCTTTCTTT
TRBJ2-1 | few | TRBV30 | TRBD2 | CAWKGLVSYNEQFF | TGTGCCTGGAAGGGACTAGTGAGCTACAATGAGCAGTTCTTC
TRBJ1-6 | - | TRBV7-2 | - | CASSSKGGNSPLHF | TGTGCCAGCAGCTCAAAGGGGGGTAATTCACCCCTCCACTTT
TRBJ2-7 | - | TRBV9 | - | CASSVGAGSTYEQYF | TGTGCCAGCAGCGTAGGTGCAGGGTCCACCTACGAGCAGTACTTC
TRBJ1-2 | - | TRBV10-3 | - | CAISESIPSRSWTF | TGTGCCATCAGTGAGTCGATTCCATCCAGGTCTTGGACCTTC
TRBJ1-5 | - | TRBV30 | - | CAWSRRQGIGQPQHF | TGTGCCTGGAGTCGTCGCCAGGGAATCGGTCAGCCCCAGCATTTT
TRBJ2-5 | - | TRBV18 | - | CASSPTQETQYF | TGTGCCAGCTCACCGACCCAAGAGACCCAGTACTTC
TRBJ2-2 | - | TRBV29-1 | - | CSVELTRNTGELFF | TGCAGCGTTGAGTTGACAAGAAACACCGGGGAGCTGTTTTTT
TRBJ1-2 | - | TRBV15 | - | CATSRDWGAENGYTF | TGTGCCACCAGCAGAGATTGGGGGGCCGAAAATGGCTACACCTTC
TRBJ1-6 | - | TRBV30 | TRBD1 | CAWSVQGANSPLHF | TGTGCCTGGAGTGTACAGGGGGCGAATTCACCCCTCCACTTT
TRBJ1-1 | few | TRBV10-3 | TRBD1 | CAISEGQGNTEAFF | TGTGCCATCAGTGAGGGACAGGGGAACACTGAAGCTTTCTTT
TRBJ1-2 | - | TRBV10-1 | TRBD1 | CASSGQGTYGYTF | TGCGCCAGCAGTGGACAGGGCACCTATGGCTACACCTTC
TRBJ2-5 | - | TRBV30 | - | CAWSPTGTPQTQYF | TGTGCCTGGAGTCCCACGGGGACTCCTCAGACCCAGTACTTC
TRBJ2-7 | many | TRBV2 | TRBD2 | CASSKRGPYEQYF | TGTGCCAGCAGTAAGCGGGGGCCCTACGAGCAGTACTTC
TRBJ1-4 | few | TRBV29-1 | - | CSVGDVNEKLFF | TGCAGCGTTGGGGACGTTAACGAAAAACTGTTTTTT
TRBJ2-7 | - | TRBV12-5 | TRBD1 | CASGLGGTDEQYF | TGTGCTAGTGGTTTGGGTGGGACAGACGAGCAGTACTTC
TRBJ1-3 | - | TRBV30 | - | CAWKDGGAGNTIYF | TGTGCCTGGAAGGACGGAGGAGCTGGAAACACCATATATTTT
TRBJ1-2 | - | TRBV2 | - | CASNGPVEPLGDGYTF | TGTGCCAGCAACGGCCCAGTAGAGCCCCTTGGGGATGGCTACACCTTC
TRBJ1-2 | few | TRBV5-1 | - | CASSLATSTYGYTF | TGCGCCAGCAGCTTGGCCACCAGCACCTATGGCTACACCTTC
TRBJ2-7 | few | TRBV29-1 | - | CSVGTSYEQYF | TGCAGCGTTGGGACTTCCTACGAGCAGTACTTC
TRBJ1-6 | few | TRBV6-5 | - | CASSRPEAPLHF | TGTGCCAGCAGTAGACCAGAGGCACCCCTCCACTTT
TRBJ1-2 | - | TRBV7-2 | - | CASSLSLAISTGWNYGYTF | TGTGCCAGCAGCTTAAGCTTAGCTATAAGTACAGGGTGGAACTATGGCTACACCTTC